This TCR beta chain was sequenced in a study of T cell repertoires in cytomegalovirus infection. Across the study: Matching HLA type and CMV infection were both indicated by public TCR beta signatures. Study-wide results and caveats: HLA-C-restricted CMV-specific TCR beta clonotypes were dominant in the ex vivo response. Cumulative public TCR beta family frequency identified CMV carriers with the relevant HLA.

This CDR3 comprises 15 residues. Germline CDR1 MNHNY, CDR2 SVGAGI (reference sequence). V was pared by 2 bases and J by 6 bases, with 14 bases between. For this clonotype: Its antigen is not known.

One entry per CDR3 protein results from TCRdb running MiXCR on the reads. The profile shows 28,000 or so distinct CDR3 sequences, about 19% of them singletons. The sample here was CD8+ T cells from cultured PBMCs, taken from culture after CMV antigen stimulation. This receptor was taken from a human donor in good health (CMV status not recorded). Some clones in this sample may be carry-over from other donors' samples. The chain couples TRBV6-6 to TRBJ1-5; unclear D gene. CDR3 DNA sequence: TGTGCCAGCAGTTACAGGCGCCCGCGGGGTCAGCCCCAGCATTTT. Translated, it gives CASSYRRPRGQPQHF.